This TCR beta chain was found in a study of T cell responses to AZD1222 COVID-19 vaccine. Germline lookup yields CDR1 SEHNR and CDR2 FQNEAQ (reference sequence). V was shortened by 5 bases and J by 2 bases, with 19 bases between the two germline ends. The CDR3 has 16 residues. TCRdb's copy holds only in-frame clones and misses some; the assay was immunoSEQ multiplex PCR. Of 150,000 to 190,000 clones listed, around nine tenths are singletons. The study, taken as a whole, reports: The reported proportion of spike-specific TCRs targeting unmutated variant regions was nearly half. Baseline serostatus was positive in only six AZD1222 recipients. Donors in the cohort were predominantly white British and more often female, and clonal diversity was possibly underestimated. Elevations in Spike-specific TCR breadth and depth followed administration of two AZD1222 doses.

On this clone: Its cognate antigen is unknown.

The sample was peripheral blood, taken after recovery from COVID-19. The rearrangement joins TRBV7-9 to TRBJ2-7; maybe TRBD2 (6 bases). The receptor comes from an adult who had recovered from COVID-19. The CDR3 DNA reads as TGTGCCAGCAGCGTAATCCTGACGGGCGGGACCTACGAGCAGTACTTC. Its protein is CASSVILTGGTYEQYF. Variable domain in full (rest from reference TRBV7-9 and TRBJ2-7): DTGVSQNPRHKITKRGQNVTFRCDPISEHNRLYWYRQTLGQGPEFLTYFQNEAQLEKSRLLSDRFSAERPKGSFSTLEIQRTEQGDSAMYLCASSVILTGGTYEQYFGPGTRLTVT.